These 30 T cell receptor beta chains originate from one sample sequenced in a study of T cells in Graves' hyperthyroidism and ophthalmopathy. Using RNA transcripts as the source, TCR beta CDR3 regions were amplified. When the TCR CDR3 underwent first-round RT-PCR, the HTBI primer set was used. MiXCR, applied by TCRdb to the multiplex PCR reads, yields one record per CDR3 protein. Seen here are fewer than 650,000 distinct CDR3 sequences, approximately 15% observed once, and the top ten hold roughly 4.5%. Sequenced: blood. These receptors all come from a woman aged 40 to 50 with Graves' ophthalmopathy.

The chain combines TRBV7-2 with TRBJ1-6; D might be TRBD1 (5 bases). Germline lookup yields CDR1 SGHTA and CDR2 FQGNSA. This CDR3 spans 14 amino acids. The V and J ends lost 0 bases and 5 bases respectively, with 5 bases between them. This chain's CDR3 is CASSLAGDNSPLHF. As DNA, the CDR3 is TGTGCCAGCAGCTTAGCAGGGGATAATTCACCCCTCCACTTT.

This clonotype was seen repeatedly, ten times or more. This chain links TRBV20-1 with TRBJ2-5, with D perhaps assigned TRBD1 or TRBD2 (7 bases each). Germline V gene data show CDR1 as DFQATT and CDR2 as SNEGSKA (reference sequence). CDR3 size: 13 residues. V was pared by 3 bases and J by 4 bases, with 12 bases between. The CDR3 here is CSARGRGLETQYF. CDR3 coding DNA: TGCAGTGCTAGGGGGAGGGGGCTAGAGACCCAGTACTTC.

This clonotype was counted ten times or more. The chain has TRBV28 and TRBJ2-2; 8 bases align to TRBD2. Trimming cost V 3 bases and J 5 bases; bases outside gene matches: 20. CDR3 length: 20 residues. Per the germline V gene, CDR1 is MDHEN and CDR2 is SYDVKM. The CDR3 protein is CASSLLGSGWSGSETGELFF. DNA of the CDR3: TGTGCCAGCAGTTTGCTAGGGTCGGGTTGGAGCGGGAGCGAGACCGGGGAGCTGTTTTTT.

This clonotype was seen repeatedly, ten times or more. V usage is TRBV20-1 and J usage is TRBJ2-5; D is unresolved. CDR3 length equals 11 residues. Germline loops: CDR1 DFQATT, CDR2 SNEGSKA (reference sequence). Trimming took 3 bases from V and 4 from J, leaving 6 bases between them. For the CDR3, the DNA is TGCAGTGCTAGTCCCGGAGAGACCCAGTACTTC. It encodes CSASPGETQYF.

Ten or more counts support this clonotype. The chain employs TRBV4-1 and TRBJ1-5, with 12 bases lining up with TRBD1. Trimming removed 4 bases from V and 5 bases from J; junction bases left unmatched: 9. From germline, CDR1 is MGHRA and CDR2 YSYEKL. The CDR3 has 17 residues. The CDR3 nucleotides read TGCGCCAGCAGCCGCAAGGCCGGGACAGGGGGCGATCAGCCCCAGCATTTT. Translation gives CASSRKAGTGGDQPQHF.

This clonotype was observed a handful of times. The CDR3 here is CASSSPGIDTGELFF. CDR3 DNA: TGCGCCAGCAGCTCTCCGGGCATAGACACCGGGGAGCTGTTTTTT. The rearrangement joins TRBV5-1 to TRBJ2-2; D gene ambiguous. Trimming took 3 bases from V and 3 from J, leaving 12 bases between them. Per the germline V gene, CDR1 is SGHRS and CDR2 is YFSETQ. The CDR3 sequence is 15 residues long.

This clonotype was counted at least ten times. The chain joins TRBV28 to TRBJ2-2; 7 bases match TRBD1. The V and J ends lost 6 bases and 4 bases, in that order; junction bases with no gene match: 5. Germline CDR1 is MDHEN and CDR2 is SYDVKM. The CDR3 sequence is 14 residues long. The CDR3 reads CASRSGQVTGELFF. The DNA of the CDR3 is TGTGCCAGCAGATCCGGACAGGTCACCGGGGAGCTGTTTTTT.

The V call is TRBV28, the J call TRBJ1-2; D not resolved. V was cut by 6 bases and J by 4 bases, with 21 bases left in between. Germline CDR1 MDHEN, CDR2 SYDVKM. The CDR3 contains 16 residues. CDR3 loop: CASSSPYGRPIYGYTF. The CDR3 DNA is TGTGCCAGCAGCTCCCCCTACGGACGCCCGATCTATGGCTACACCTTC.

Worth noting for this clonotype: The germline gene is not matched at one end of the junction; a read error may be the cause. The J gene is TRBJ2-2, the V gene TRBV7-7, with D tentatively TRBD1 (6 bases). The CDR3 length is 15 residues. Germline V gene lookup returns CDR1 SSHAT and CDR2 FNYEAQ (reference sequence). CDR3 sequence: CASSQGRGTAGELFF. The CDR3 nucleotides read TGTGCTAGCAGTCAGGGGCGAGGTACTGCCGGGGAGCTGTTTTTT. Full variable domain (missing parts from reference TRBV7-7 and TRBJ2-2): GAGVSQSPRYKVTKRGQDVTLRCDPISSHATLYWYQQALGQGPEFLTYFNYEAQPDKSGLPSDRFSAERPEGSISTLTIQRTEQRDSAMYRCASSQGRGTAGELFFGEGSRLTVL.

This clonotype was detected ten times or more. The rearrangement joins TRBV28 to TRBJ1-5, with TRBD1 matching over 8 bases. CDR1 is MDHEN, CDR2 SYDVKM, per germline. The CDR3 contains 14 residues. Trimming took 6 bases from V and 3 from J; bases not matched to a gene: 4. Here the CDR3 DNA reads TGTGCCAGCAGCTCGGGACAGGTCAATCAGCCCCAGCATTTT. The encoded protein is CASSSGQVNQPQHF.

This clonotype appeared many times. The gene calls are TRBV6-1 and TRBJ1-1, with no clear D. V lost 8 bases to trimming and J lost 0 bases, with 16 bases between them. CDR1 and CDR2 from the germline V gene are MNHNS and SASEGT. The CDR3 totals 15 residues. In DNA, the CDR3 is TGTGCCAGCTGGCGAAACGGACGTCTGAACACTGAAGCTTTCTTT. This sequence encodes CASWRNGRLNTEAFF.

This clonotype was observed many times. V usage is TRBV12-3 or TRBV12-4 and J usage is TRBJ1-2; 7 nucleotides line up with TRBD1. There are 12 residues in the CDR3. The V and J ends lost 3 bases and 11 bases, in that order; junction bases with no gene match: 6. The CDR3 here is CASSLHRQGYTF. The CDR3, as DNA: TGTGCCAGCAGTTTGCACCGACAGGGTTACACCTTC.

In this sample, this clonotype turned up many times. The chain carries TRBV30 and TRBJ1-5; D unclear. Germline-derived CDR1 and CDR2 are GTSNPN and SVGIG (reference sequence). Trimming pared 0 bases from V and 0 bases from J, leaving 9 bases between. CDR3 length equals 15 residues. The CDR3, as DNA: TGTGCCTGGAGTGTACCCACTTCTAGCAATCAGCCCCAGCATTTT. As protein: CAWSVPTSSNQPQHF.

This clonotype was counted at least ten times. The J gene is TRBJ2-2, the V gene TRBV29-1, with a tentative D call TRBD1 (6 bases). In germline, CDR1 is SQVTM, CDR2 ANQGSEA. V was clipped by 7 bases and J by 4 bases, with 22 bases between them. This CDR3 comprises 16 residues. The chain's CDR3 is CSAPITGLRFTGELFF. The CDR3 DNA is TGCAGCGCCCCTATAACAGGGTTAAGGTTCACCGGGGAGCTGTTTTTT.

This clonotype was counted ten times or more. The rearrangement uses TRBV20-1 and TRBJ2-5; possible D gene TRBD2, 6 bases. Looked up from germline, CDR1 is DFQATT and CDR2 is SNEGSKA (reference sequence). The CDR3 length is 15 residues. V was cut by 5 bases and J by 1 base, with 17 bases left in between. The CDR3 loop is CSAGSGTHIQETQYF. For the CDR3, the DNA is TGCAGTGCTGGGTCCGGGACTCACATCCAAGAGACCCAGTACTTC.

This clonotype was counted a few times. V is TRBV12-3 or TRBV12-4 and J is TRBJ2-1, with 13 bases aligning to TRBD2. The CDR3 is 20 amino acids. The ends lost 2 bases at V and 0 bases at J; junction bases unmatched: 10. The CDR3: CASSLPSTSGRHSSYNEQFF. In DNA form, the CDR3 reads TGTGCCAGCAGTTTACCGTCGACTAGCGGGAGGCACAGCTCCTACAATGAGCAGTTCTTC.

This clonotype was detected ten times or more. V is TRBV6-2 or TRBV6-3 and J is TRBJ2-5; TRBD1 aligns across 7 bases. Germline CDR1 and CDR2: MNHEY and SVGEGT. The CDR3 length is 13 residues. V lost 7 bases, J lost 1 base, and 3 bases stayed unmatched. CDR3 region: CASNDRAQETQYF. In DNA, the CDR3 is TGTGCCAGCAACGACAGGGCCCAAGAGACCCAGTACTTC.

This clonotype was counted at least ten times. The V call is TRBV28, the J call TRBJ1-1, with D possibly TRBD1 on 5 matching bases. This CDR3 spans 12 amino acids. Germline CDR1 and CDR2: MDHEN and SYDVKM. Trimming stripped 6 bases from V and 10 bases from J, with 15 bases between. CDR3 coding DNA: TGTGCCAGCAGACACCGGGACGGCAGAGCTTTCTTT. Protein sequence: CASRHRDGRAFF.

This clonotype was detected many times. The CDR3 reads CASRGGLSYEQYF. The DNA for the CDR3 is TGTGCCAGCAGGGGCGGTCTCTCCTACGAGCAGTACTTC. V is TRBV7-2 and J is TRBJ2-7; D is ambiguous. Germline CDR1 SGHTA, CDR2 FQGNSA. Deletions cut 6 bases from V and 0 bases from J, with 9 bases between. This CDR3 is built from 13 residues.

This clonotype was found many times. J is TRBJ2-4 and V is TRBV11-2; TRBD2 matches 8 bases. Trimming at V came to 4 bases and at J to 5 bases, leaving 10 bases not matched to a gene. The CDR3 covers 16 residues. The germline gives CDR1 SGHAT, CDR2 FQNNGV. This CDR3 is CASSSLAGIGQNIQYF. CDR3 in DNA: TGTGCCAGCAGCTCGTTAGCGGGAATAGGTCAAAACATTCAGTACTTC.

In its sample, this clonotype was seen many times. The chain carries TRBV20-1 and TRBJ1-1; D not certain. The germline CDR1 and CDR2 sequences are DFQATT and SNEGSKA (reference sequence). The CDR3 consists of 12 residues. With 3 bases removed from V and 7 bases from J, the gap between germline ends came to 12 bases. Here the CDR3 DNA reads TGCAGTGCTAGCCGCGGCAATCTTGAAGCTTTCTTT. Translation gives CSASRGNLEAFF.

The chain recombines TRBV6-5 with TRBJ2-5; D unresolved. Trimming removed 2 bases from V and 2 bases from J, with 9 bases in between. The CDR3 is 14 amino acids. Germline CDR1 reads MNHEY; CDR2 reads SVGAGI. The DNA of the CDR3 is TGTGCCAGCAGTTACCTGTCAAGTCAAGAGACCCAGTACTTC. It translates to CASSYLSSQETQYF.

In this sample, this clonotype turned up many times. This rearrangement joins TRBV15 to TRBJ2-7; D tentatively reads TRBD1 or TRBD2 (5 bases each). The germline V gene encodes CDR1 LNHNV and CDR2 YYDKDF (reference sequence). Between the trimmed V and J ends, which lost 4 bases and 1 base, there was a span of 14 bases. The CDR3 length is 15 residues. CDR3 sequence reads: CATSKGRESSYEQYF. In DNA form, the CDR3 reads TGTGCCACCAGCAAGGGACGAGAGTCGTCCTACGAGCAGTACTTC.

There are many counts of this clonotype. The chain recombines TRBV20-1 with TRBJ1-1; D remains unclear. Germline CDR1 DFQATT, CDR2 SNEGSKA (reference sequence). The length of the CDR3 is 11 residues. V lost 4 bases to trimming and J lost 5 bases, with 8 bases between them. In DNA, the CDR3 is TGCAGTGCTACTCGGCAGACTGAAGCTTTCTTT. It translates to CSATRQTEAFF.

The chain uses TRBV11-1 and TRBJ2-3; no clear D. This CDR3 comprises 14 residues. Germline V gene data show CDR1 as SGHAT and CDR2 as FQDESV (reference sequence). V lost 0 bases to trimming and J lost 2 bases, with 6 bases between them. The CDR3 region is CASSLAAITDTQYF. The CDR3 DNA follows: TGTGCCAGCAGCTTAGCCGCTATCACAGATACGCAGTATTTT.

This clonotype was detected many times. V is TRBV28 and J is TRBJ2-2; TRBD1 is a possible D gene (7 bases). V dropped 1 base and J dropped 5 bases, with 14 bases sitting between them. Looked up from germline, CDR1 is MDHEN and CDR2 is SYDVKM. CDR3 size: 16 residues. The CDR3 spells CASSLFAGGGTGELFF. CDR3 sequence (DNA): TGTGCCAGCAGTTTATTTGCAGGGGGAGGAACCGGGGAGCTGTTTTTT. The whole variable domain, filled in from reference TRBV28 and TRBJ2-2, reads DVKVTQSSRYLVKRTGEKVFLECVQDMDHENMFWYRQDPGLGLRLIYFSYDVKMKEKGDIPEGYSVSREKKERFSLILESASTNQTSMYLCASSLFAGGGTGELFFGEGSRLTVL.

This clonotype was detected a few times. The rearrangement joins TRBV30 to TRBJ2-5; perhaps TRBD2 as D (5 bases). V was clipped by 3 bases and J by 5 bases, with 13 bases between them. The CDR3 has 13 residues. Germline CDR1 GTSNPN, CDR2 SVGIG (reference sequence). Here the CDR3 DNA reads TGTGCCTGGAGCGGGCTAGCCGGTGAGACCCAGTACTTC. Protein: CAWSGLAGETQYF.

Many counts were recorded for this clonotype. V usage is TRBV6-5 and J usage is TRBJ1-5; 8 positions match TRBD1. Per the germline V gene, CDR1 is MNHEY and CDR2 is SVGAGI. The V and J ends lost 6 bases and 8 bases, in that order; junction bases with no gene match: 6. This CDR3 has 13 residues. The CDR3 region is CASRQTGGEPQHF. The DNA of the CDR3 is TGTGCCAGCAGACAAACAGGGGGAGAGCCCCAGCATTTT.

This clonotype was observed at least ten times. V usage is TRBV19 and J usage is TRBJ2-7; D is possibly TRBD1 or TRBD2 (5 bases each). Germline CDR1 is LNHDA and CDR2 is SQIVND (reference sequence). V was pared by 5 bases and J by 4 bases, with 18 bases between. The CDR3 loop spans 15 amino acids. DNA of the CDR3: TGTGCCAGTAGTGCAGGGACCGGCAATCGGTACGAGCAGTACTTC. Translation: CASSAGTGNRYEQYF.

This clonotype was counted ten times or more. The chain links TRBV28 to TRBJ2-5, with a weak D call TRBD1 (5 bases). The CDR3 loop spans 13 amino acids. V lost 5 bases, J lost 5 bases, and 12 bases lay in between. Germline V lookup: CDR1 MDHEN, CDR2 SYDVKM. The CDR3 loop reads CASSTPGMETQYF. For the CDR3, the DNA is TGTGCCAGCAGTACACCAGGGATGGAGACCCAGTACTTC.